This T cell receptor (beta chain) was recorded in a study of blood T cell repertoires in COVID-19 (dated by TCRdb to the early 2020s). With respect to the entire study: Collaborator samples came from the United States, Italy and Spain and covered acute and convalescent phases of COVID-19. The material from the prospective study consisted of cDNA or gDNA derived from T cells, B-cell-depleted T cells, or PBMCs. Deeply sampled blood TCRbeta repertoires from subjects exposed to, actively infected with, or recovered from COVID-19 were included in the dataset. The repertoires were released in a freely available public database meant as a resource for research on the immune response to SARS-CoV-2. The samples were drawn from the first 160 participants of the ongoing ImmuneRACE study and from some 1,300 subjects provided by 6 global collaborators. Nearly every sample came with metadata listing a de-identified subject ID, COVID-19 status, age in years and sex. Where available, HLA class I and class II types were obtained from metadata supplied by the sample provider rather than from assay-based typing. The investigation overall reported the following: The quantity of clinical and demographic metadata differed by source and by participant and was supplied without curation.

TCRbeta CDR3 regions were amplified from genomic DNA using the immunoSEQ Assay, a bias-controlled multiplex PCR. As for the authors' bioinformatics: Nucleated cell counts per sample were estimated from amplification of reference gene primers within the assay. Sequence reads were collapsed and filtered to measure the absolute abundance of every unique TCRbeta CDR3 rearrangement. For each sample, productive Simpson clonality was calculated by taking the square root of Simpson's diversity index across productive rearrangements. What TCRdb holds here is the immuneACCESS table cut down to in-frame rearrangements. Part of the clones is not present; checked against another copy, under half of the missing clones reflect an unresolved V gene, and the others are unexplained. V and J calls and clone size are as listed in that table; D and trimming were resolved from the DNA. The sample table contains about 97,000 clones; only one count was recorded for over 70% of them. 4.4% of the sample is taken by the ten largest.

The collaborating institutions used their own protocols to collect whole blood in K2EDTA tubes. Collaborator samples were shipped for TCRbeta analysis as frozen whole blood, isolated PBMCs, or DNA extracted from either sample type. Comments on this clone: No cognate antigen has been identified for it. No quality values exist for individual bases; no much larger clone is one base distant.

The sample taken for sequencing was peripheral blood. The TCR originated in a man aged 55 to 69 with acute or convalescent COVID-19.

The CDR3 protein is CASSLRVRGNTEAFF. The bases read TGTGCCAGCAGTTTAAGGGTTCGGGGGAACACTGAAGCTTTCTTT. The receptor chain draws on TRBV27 and TRBJ1-1; the D gene lacks a confident call. V and J lose 2 bases and 1 base, and a span of 11 bases separates them. Sequences MNHEY (CDR1) and SMNVEV (CDR2) are obtained from the germline V gene (reference sequence). Its CDR3 holds 15 amino acids, cysteine through phenylalanine. Just the 45-base CDR3 DNA is kept, in frame starting at base 1.